This record concerns one TCR beta chain sequence. What it binds is unknown. The data derive from a study of PD-1 blockade in classical Hodgkin lymphoma. Findings and limits, study-wide: Before treatment, TCR diversity in newly diagnosed patients was reportedly lower than in healthy donors. Why repertoires differed is undefined; disease activity or prior therapy possibly contributed.

TCRdb's table, derived via immunoSEQ multiplex PCR, lists solely in-frame clones and lacks some. The table includes about 35,000 clones, roughly 91% detected once. Time point indicated: newly diagnosed, previously untreated cHL patient sample. Magnetic negative selection of thawed PBMCs was the method by which CD4+ T cells were purified. This clonotype originated in a human donor with classical Hodgkin lymphoma. Sequencing was done on a sample of CD4+ T cells from blood.

The CDR3 reads CASSILGGRTEAFF. In DNA form, the CDR3 reads TGTGCCAGTAGTATACTTGGGGGAAGGACTGAAGCTTTCTTT. The V and J genes are TRBV19 and TRBJ1-1; tentative D call: TRBD1 (5 bases). V was trimmed by 2 bases and J by 5 bases, leaving 12 bases between them. The CDR3 consists of 14 residues. Germline CDR1 LNHDA, CDR2 SQIVND (reference sequence).